Each of the 9 T cell receptor beta chains below was sequenced from the same sample in a study of blood T cell repertoires in COVID-19. Assay used: immunoSEQ multiplex PCR; TCRdb lists only in-frame clones, some missing. The data hold around 150,000 clones, with approximately 80% observed a single time. The sequencing sample was made of peripheral blood. The receptors originated from a woman of 80 years or more with acute or convalescent COVID-19.

The chain employs TRBV5-1 and TRBJ1-3; possibly TRBD1 for D (6 bases). Germline loops: CDR1 SGHRS, CDR2 YFSETQ. This CDR3 contains 16 residues. V lost 3 bases to trimming and J lost 4 bases, with 17 bases between them. The CDR3 region is CASSSDSSTPGNTIYF. The CDR3 bases are TGCGCCAGCAGCTCGGACAGCAGCACCCCAGGAAACACCATATATTTT.

DNA of the CDR3: TGCGCCAGCAGCTTGGGCAGGGTGGGCACTGAAGCTTTCTTT. It translates to CASSLGRVGTEAFF. The V gene is TRBV5-1, the J gene TRBJ1-1; the D gene is possibly TRBD1 (5 bases). The V end was cut by 0 bases, the J end by 4 bases, with 10 bases between. The CDR3 has 14 residues. CDR1 and CDR2 from the germline V gene are SGHRS and YFSETQ.

The chain is built from TRBV7-2 and TRBJ1-1; D gene unclear. V dropped 6 bases and J dropped 10 bases, with 15 bases sitting between them. CDR1 SGHTA and CDR2 FQGNSA come from the germline V gene. CDR3 size: 12 residues. The CDR3 region is CASRRSGLTAFF. DNA for the CDR3: TGTGCCAGCAGACGTAGCGGACTCACAGCTTTCTTT.

V is TRBV19 and J is TRBJ1-5; D might be TRBD1 (5 bases). The CDR3 length is 14 residues. Looked up from germline, CDR1 is LNHDA and CDR2 is SQIVND (reference sequence). V shed 6 bases and J shed 6 bases, with 15 bases lying between them. The CDR3 sequence: CASRKTEAGQPQHF. The CDR3 DNA is TGTGCCAGTAGGAAGACAGAGGCCGGTCAGCCCCAGCATTTT.

CDR3 amino acids: CASRTPGQGLNEQFF. CDR3 in DNA: TGTGCCAGCAGAACACCGGGACAGGGGCTTAATGAGCAGTTCTTC. V gene TRBV6-5 combines with J gene TRBJ2-1, with TRBD1 matching 10 bases. The CDR3 loop spans 15 amino acids. With V trimmed by 6 bases and J by 7 bases, 9 bases remained unmatched. Germline V CDR1 and CDR2: MNHEY, SVGAGI.

This clone has just a few counts. The chain uses TRBV6-1 and TRBJ1-2; D gene uncertain. V was trimmed by 1 base and J by 7 bases, leaving 16 bases between them. The CDR3 runs to 15 residues. CDR1 is MNHNS and CDR2 is SASEGT in the germline V gene. The DNA of the CDR3 is TGTGCCAGCAGTGAAGGACACTCGCTGCAGAGTGGCTACACCTTC. Amino acid sequence: CASSEGHSLQSGYTF.

The chain employs TRBV5-1 and TRBJ1-2; possible D gene TRBD1, 5 bases. This CDR3 is built from 14 residues. The V gene's germline CDR1 is SGHRS and CDR2 YFSETQ. The germline V and J ends were trimmed by 0 bases and 5 bases, with 11 bases remaining between them. The CDR3 DNA sequence: TGCGCCAGCAGCTTGGTGGGGGGAGAATATGGCTACACCTTC. Its protein is CASSLVGGEYGYTF.

The V call is TRBV27, the J call TRBJ2-1, with 9 positions matching TRBD2. From germline, CDR1 is MNHEY and CDR2 SMNVEV (reference sequence). The CDR3 extends over 15 amino acids. The ends lost 7 bases at V and 2 bases at J; junction bases unmatched: 6. For the CDR3, the DNA is TGTGCCAGCAACCCAAGCGGGGGGCCCTACAATGAGCAGTTCTTC. Its protein product is CASNPSGGPYNEQFF.

This clone was picked up one time. V is TRBV27 and J is TRBJ2-7; a weak D match, TRBD1 (6 bases). The V end lost 6 bases, the J end lost 2 bases, and 11 bases lay between the germline ends. Germline loops: CDR1 MNHEY, CDR2 SMNVEV (reference sequence). CDR3 size: 13 residues. The CDR3 region has the DNA TGTGCCAGCAGACAGGGAAGTACCTACGAGCAGTACTTC. This translates into CASRQGSTYEQYF.